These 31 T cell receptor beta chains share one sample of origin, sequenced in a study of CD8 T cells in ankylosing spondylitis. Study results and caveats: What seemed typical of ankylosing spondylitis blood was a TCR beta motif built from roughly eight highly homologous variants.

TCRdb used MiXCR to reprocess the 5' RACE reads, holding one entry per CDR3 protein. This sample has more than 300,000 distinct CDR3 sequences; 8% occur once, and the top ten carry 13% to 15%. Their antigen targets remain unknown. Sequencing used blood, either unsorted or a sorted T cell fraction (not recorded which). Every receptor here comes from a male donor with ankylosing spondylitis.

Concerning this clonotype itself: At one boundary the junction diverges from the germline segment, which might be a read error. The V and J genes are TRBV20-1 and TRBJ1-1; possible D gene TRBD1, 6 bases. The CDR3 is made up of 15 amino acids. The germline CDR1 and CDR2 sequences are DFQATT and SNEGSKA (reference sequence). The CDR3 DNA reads TGCAGTGCCAGAGGATTGGGGACACCGAACACTGAAGCTTTCTTT. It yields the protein CSARGLGTPNTEAFF.

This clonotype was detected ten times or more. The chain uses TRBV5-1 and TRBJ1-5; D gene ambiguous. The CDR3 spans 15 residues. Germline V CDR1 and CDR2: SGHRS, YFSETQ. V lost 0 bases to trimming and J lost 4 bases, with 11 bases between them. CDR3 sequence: CASSLGTGENQPQHF. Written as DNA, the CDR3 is TGCGCCAGCAGCTTGGGGACCGGAGAAAATCAGCCCCAGCATTTT.

In nucleotides, the CDR3 is TGCGCCAGCAGCCAAAGGGTCCCCTACGAGCAGTACTTC. Its translation: CASSQRVPYEQYF. The chain has TRBV4-1 and TRBJ2-7; D is undetermined. Trimming left V 2 bases short and J 2 bases short, with 7 bases between. The length of the CDR3 is 13 residues. Germline CDR1 MGHRA, CDR2 YSYEKL.

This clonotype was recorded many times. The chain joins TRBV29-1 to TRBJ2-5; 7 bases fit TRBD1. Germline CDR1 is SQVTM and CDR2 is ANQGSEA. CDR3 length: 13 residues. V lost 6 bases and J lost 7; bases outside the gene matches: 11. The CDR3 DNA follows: TGCAGCGTCGAATCGACAGGGAAGGGGACCCAGTACTTC. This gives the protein CSVESTGKGTQYF.

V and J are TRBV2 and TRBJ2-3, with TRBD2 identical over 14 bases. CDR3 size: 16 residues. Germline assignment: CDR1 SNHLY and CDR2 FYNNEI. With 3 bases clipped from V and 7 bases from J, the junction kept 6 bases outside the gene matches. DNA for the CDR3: TGTGCCAGCAGTGATAGGGGGACTAGCGGGAGTAATACGCAGTATTTT. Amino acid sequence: CASSDRGTSGSNTQYF.

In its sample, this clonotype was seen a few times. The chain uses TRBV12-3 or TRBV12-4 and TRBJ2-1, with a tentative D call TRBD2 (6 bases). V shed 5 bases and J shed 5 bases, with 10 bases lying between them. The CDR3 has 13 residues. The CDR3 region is CASSPGTDNEQFF. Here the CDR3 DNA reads TGTGCCAGCAGTCCGGGGACTGACAATGAGCAGTTCTTC.

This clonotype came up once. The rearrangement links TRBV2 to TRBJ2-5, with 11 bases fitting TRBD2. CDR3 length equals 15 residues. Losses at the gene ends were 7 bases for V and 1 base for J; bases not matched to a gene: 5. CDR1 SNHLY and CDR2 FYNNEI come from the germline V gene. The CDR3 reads CASKPTSGIQETQYF. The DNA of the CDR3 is TGTGCCAGCAAGCCGACTAGCGGGATCCAAGAGACCCAGTACTTC. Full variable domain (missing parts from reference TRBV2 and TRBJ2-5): EPEVTQTPSHQVTQMGQEVILRCVPISNHLYFYWYRQILGQKVEFLVSFYNNEISEKSEIFDDQFSVERPDGSNFTLKIRSTKLEDSAMYFCASKPTSGIQETQYFGPGTRLLVL.

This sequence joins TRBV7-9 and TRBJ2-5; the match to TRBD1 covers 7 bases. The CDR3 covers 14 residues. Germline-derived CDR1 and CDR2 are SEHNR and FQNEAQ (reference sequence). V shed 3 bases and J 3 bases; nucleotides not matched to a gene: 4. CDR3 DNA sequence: TGTGCCAGCAGCTTCACCGGGACAGAAGAGACCCAGTACTTC. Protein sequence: CASSFTGTEETQYF.

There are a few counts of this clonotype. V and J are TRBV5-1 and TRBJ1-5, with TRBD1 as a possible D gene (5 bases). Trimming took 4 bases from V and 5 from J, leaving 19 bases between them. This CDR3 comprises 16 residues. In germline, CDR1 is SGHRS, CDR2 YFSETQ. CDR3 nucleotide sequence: TGCGCCAGCAGCCTGAGCAAACACCAGGGTTATCAGCCCCAGCATTTT. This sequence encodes CASSLSKHQGYQPQHF.

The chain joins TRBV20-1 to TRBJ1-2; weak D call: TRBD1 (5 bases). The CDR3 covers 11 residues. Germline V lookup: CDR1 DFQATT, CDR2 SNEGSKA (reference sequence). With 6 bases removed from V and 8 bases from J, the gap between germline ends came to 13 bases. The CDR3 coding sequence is TGCAGTGCCGGGACGGGCCTGGGCTACACCTTC. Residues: CSAGTGLGYTF.

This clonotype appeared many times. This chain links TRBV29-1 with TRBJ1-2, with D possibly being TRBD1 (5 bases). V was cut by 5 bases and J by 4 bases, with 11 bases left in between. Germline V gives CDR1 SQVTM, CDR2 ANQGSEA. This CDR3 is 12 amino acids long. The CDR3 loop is CSVQGAPYGYTF. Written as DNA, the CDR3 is TGCAGCGTTCAAGGGGCCCCCTATGGCTACACCTTC.

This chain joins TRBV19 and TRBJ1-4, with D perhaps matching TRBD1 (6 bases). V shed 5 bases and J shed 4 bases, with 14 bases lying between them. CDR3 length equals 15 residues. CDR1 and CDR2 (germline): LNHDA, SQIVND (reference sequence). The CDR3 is CASSPQGPGNEKLFF. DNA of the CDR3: TGTGCCAGTAGTCCCCAGGGGCCCGGTAATGAAAAACTGTTTTTT. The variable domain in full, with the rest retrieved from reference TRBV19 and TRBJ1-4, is DGGITQSPKYLFRKEGQNVTLSCEQNLNHDAMYWYRQDPGQGLRLIYYSQIVNDFQKGDIAEGYSVSREKKESFPLTVTSAQKNPTAFYLCASSPQGPGNEKLFFGSGTQLSVL.

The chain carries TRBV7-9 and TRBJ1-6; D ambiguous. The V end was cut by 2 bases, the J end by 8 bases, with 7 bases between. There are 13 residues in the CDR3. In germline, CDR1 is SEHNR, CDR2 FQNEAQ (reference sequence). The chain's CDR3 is CASSLSRDSPLHF. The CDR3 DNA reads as TGTGCCAGCAGCTTATCCCGGGATTCACCCCTCCACTTT.

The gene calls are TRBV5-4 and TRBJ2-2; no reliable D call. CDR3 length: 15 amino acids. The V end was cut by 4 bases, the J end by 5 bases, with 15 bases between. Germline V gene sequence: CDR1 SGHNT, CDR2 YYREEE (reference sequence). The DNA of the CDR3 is TGTGCCAGCAGCGAGTCTCAAGGGCCAACCGGGGAGCTGTTTTTT. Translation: CASSESQGPTGELFF.

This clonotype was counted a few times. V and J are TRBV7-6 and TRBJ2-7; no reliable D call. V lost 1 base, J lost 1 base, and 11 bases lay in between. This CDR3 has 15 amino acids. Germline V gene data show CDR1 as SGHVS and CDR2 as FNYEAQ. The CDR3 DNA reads TGTGCCAGCAGCTTAGATATCGGCTGGTCCTACGAGCAGTACTTC. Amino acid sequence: CASSLDIGWSYEQYF.

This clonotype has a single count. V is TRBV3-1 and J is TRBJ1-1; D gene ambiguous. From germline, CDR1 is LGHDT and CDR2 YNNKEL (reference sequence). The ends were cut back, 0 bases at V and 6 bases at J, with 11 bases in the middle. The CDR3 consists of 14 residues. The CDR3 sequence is CASSQDSRRPEAFF. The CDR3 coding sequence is TGTGCCAGCAGCCAAGATTCCAGGAGGCCTGAAGCTTTCTTT.

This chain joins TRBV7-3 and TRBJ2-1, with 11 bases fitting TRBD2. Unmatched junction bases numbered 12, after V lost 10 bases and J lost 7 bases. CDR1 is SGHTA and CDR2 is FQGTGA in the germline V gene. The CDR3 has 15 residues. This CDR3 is CATQDSGRAGNEQFF. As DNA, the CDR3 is TGTGCCACACAAGATAGCGGGAGGGCCGGGAATGAGCAGTTCTTC.

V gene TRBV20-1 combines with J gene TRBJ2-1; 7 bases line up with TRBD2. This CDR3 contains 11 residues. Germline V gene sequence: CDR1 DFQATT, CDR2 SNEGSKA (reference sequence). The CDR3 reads CSPREGYEQFF. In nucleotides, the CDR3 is TGCAGCCCTAGGGAGGGATATGAGCAGTTCTTC.

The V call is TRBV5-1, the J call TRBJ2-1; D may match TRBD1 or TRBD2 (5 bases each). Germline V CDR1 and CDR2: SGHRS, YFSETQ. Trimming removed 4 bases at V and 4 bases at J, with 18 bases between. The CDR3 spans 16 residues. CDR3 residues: CASSREASREYNEQFF. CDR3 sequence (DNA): TGCGCCAGCAGCAGAGAAGCCTCCAGGGAGTACAATGAGCAGTTCTTC.

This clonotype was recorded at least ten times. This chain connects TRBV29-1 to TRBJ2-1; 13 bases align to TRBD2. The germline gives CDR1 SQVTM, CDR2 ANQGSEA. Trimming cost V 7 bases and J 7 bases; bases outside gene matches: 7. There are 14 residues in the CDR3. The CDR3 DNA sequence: TGCAGCGCAAGGACTAGCGGGAGTTGGAATGAGCAGTTCTTC. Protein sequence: CSARTSGSWNEQFF.

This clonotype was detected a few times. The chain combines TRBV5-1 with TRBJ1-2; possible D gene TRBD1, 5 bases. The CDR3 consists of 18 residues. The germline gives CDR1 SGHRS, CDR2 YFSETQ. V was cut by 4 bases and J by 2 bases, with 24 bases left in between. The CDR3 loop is CASSRYYKGPRGNYGYTF. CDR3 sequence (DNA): TGCGCCAGCAGCCGGTATTATAAGGGGCCCCGCGGAAACTATGGCTACACCTTC.

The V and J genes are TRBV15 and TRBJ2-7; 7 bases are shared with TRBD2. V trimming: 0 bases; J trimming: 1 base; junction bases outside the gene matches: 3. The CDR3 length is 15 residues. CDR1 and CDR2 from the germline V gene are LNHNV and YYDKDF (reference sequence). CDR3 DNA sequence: TGTGCCACCAGCAGAGAAGGCGGGGGTTCCTACGAGCAGTACTTC. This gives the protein CATSREGGGSYEQYF.

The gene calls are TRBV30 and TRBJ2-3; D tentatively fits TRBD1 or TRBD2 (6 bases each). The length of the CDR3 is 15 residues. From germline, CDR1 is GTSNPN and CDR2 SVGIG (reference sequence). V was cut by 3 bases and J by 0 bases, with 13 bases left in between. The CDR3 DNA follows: TGTGCCTGGAGCTGGGGCGGGACAAGCACAGATACGCAGTATTTT. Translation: CAWSWGGTSTDTQYF.

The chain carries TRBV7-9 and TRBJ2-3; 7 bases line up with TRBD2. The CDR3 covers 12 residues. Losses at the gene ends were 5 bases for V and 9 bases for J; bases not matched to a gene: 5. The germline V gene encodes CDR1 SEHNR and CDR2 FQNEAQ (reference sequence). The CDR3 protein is CASSSRDYTQYF. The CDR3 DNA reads TGTGCCAGCAGCAGCCGGGACTACACGCAGTATTTT.

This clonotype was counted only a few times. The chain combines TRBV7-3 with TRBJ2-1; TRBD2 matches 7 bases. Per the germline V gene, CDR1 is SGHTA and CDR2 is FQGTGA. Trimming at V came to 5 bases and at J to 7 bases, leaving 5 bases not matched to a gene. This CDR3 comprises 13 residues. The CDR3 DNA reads TGTGCCAGCAGCCTACTAGCGCTAAATGAGCAGTTCTTC. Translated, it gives CASSLLALNEQFF.

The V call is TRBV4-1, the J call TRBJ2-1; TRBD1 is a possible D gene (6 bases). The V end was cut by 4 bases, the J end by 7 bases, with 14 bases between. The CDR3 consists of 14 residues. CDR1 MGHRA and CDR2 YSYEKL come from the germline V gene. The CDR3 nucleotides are TGCGCCAGCAGCCTCCTCGGGCAGGGGAATGAGCAGTTCTTC. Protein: CASSLLGQGNEQFF.

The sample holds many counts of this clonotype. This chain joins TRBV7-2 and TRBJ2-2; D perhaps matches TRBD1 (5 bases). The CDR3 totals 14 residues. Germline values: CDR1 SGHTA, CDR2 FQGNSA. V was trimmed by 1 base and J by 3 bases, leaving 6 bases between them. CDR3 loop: CASSLEGDTGELFF. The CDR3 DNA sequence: TGTGCCAGCAGCTTAGAAGGGGACACCGGGGAGCTGTTTTTT.

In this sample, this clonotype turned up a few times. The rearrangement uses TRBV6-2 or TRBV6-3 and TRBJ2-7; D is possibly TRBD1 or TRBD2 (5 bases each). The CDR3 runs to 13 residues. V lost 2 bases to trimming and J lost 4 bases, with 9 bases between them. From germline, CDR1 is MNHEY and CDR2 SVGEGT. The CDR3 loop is CASSYEGNYEQYF. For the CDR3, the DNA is TGTGCCAGCAGTTACGAGGGGAATTACGAGCAGTACTTC.

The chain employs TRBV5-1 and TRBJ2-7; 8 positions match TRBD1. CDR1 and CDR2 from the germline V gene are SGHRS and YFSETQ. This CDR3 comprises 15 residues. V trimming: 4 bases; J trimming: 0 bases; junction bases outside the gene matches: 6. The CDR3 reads CASSTGQAGSYEQYF. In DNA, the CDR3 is TGCGCCAGCAGCACGGGACAGGCGGGCTCCTACGAGCAGTACTTC.

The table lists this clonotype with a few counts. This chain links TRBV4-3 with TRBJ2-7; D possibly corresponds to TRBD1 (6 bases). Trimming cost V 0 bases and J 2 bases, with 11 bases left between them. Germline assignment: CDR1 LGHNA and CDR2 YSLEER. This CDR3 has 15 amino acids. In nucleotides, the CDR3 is TGCGCCAGCAGCCAAGATCTGAACAGGGCCTACGAGCAGTACTTC. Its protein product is CASSQDLNRAYEQYF.

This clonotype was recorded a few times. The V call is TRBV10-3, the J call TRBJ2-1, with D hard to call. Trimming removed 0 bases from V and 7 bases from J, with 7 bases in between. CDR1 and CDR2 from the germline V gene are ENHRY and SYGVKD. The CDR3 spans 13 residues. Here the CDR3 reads CAISESRDNEQFF. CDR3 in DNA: TGTGCCATCAGTGAGTCAAGGGATAATGAGCAGTTCTTC.